What follows are 25 T cell receptor beta chains derived from one specimen sequenced in a study of cytomegalovirus exposure and HLA in healthy donors. PCR was performed using 60 Vbeta and 13 Jbeta primers. Only in-frame clones appear in the TCRdb table, and some are missing; sequencing was by immunoSEQ multiplex PCR. The table includes approximately 120,000 clones, approximately 80% detected once. Specimen: PBMCs. Receptor source: a middle-aged woman in good health and CMV-seropositive.

CDR3 region: CASSHTTGVGTEAFF. CDR3 bases: TGTGCCAGCAGCCACACGACAGGGGTAGGCACTGAAGCTTTCTTT. J is TRBJ1-1 and V is TRBV28; TRBD1 matches at 8 bases. The V and J ends lost 6 bases and 4 bases, in that order; junction bases with no gene match: 10. Germline-derived CDR1 and CDR2 are MDHEN and SYDVKM. This CDR3 has 15 amino acids.

Only one count was recorded for this clone. The J gene is TRBJ2-1, the V gene TRBV6-1, with 7 bases that match TRBD2. Looked up from germline, CDR1 is MNHNS and CDR2 is SASEGT. The length of the CDR3 is 16 residues. J gave up 8 bases and V 1 base, and 11 bases lay outside the gene matches. The CDR3 region has the DNA TGTGCCAGCAGTGAAGAAGGACTAGTCGATGTCTATGAGCAGTTCTTC. It encodes CASSEEGLVDVYEQFF.

This clone is medium-sized in the sample. This chain connects TRBV4-1 to TRBJ2-7; 8 bases agree with TRBD1. Per the germline V gene, CDR1 is MGHRA and CDR2 is YSYEKL. The CDR3 totals 18 residues. The J segment lost 3 bases and the V segment lost 0 bases, leaving 13 bases of the junction unmatched. CDR3 DNA: TGCGCCAGCAGCCAAGATCAACGGTCCTCGGACAGGGTCTACGAGCAGTACTTC. As protein: CASSQDQRSSDRVYEQYF.

J is TRBJ1-1 and V is TRBV19, with 11 bases that match TRBD1. The CDR3 sequence is 15 residues long. From germline, CDR1 is LNHDA and CDR2 SQIVND (reference sequence). V trimming: 3 bases; J trimming: 5 bases; junction bases outside the gene matches: 5. In DNA form, the CDR3 reads TGTGCCAGTAGTATGGACAGGGGGCGAAGTACTGAAGCTTTCTTT. It encodes CASSMDRGRSTEAFF.

The chain carries TRBV2 and TRBJ2-1; D unresolved. Trimming cost V 6 bases and J 4 bases, with 4 bases left between them. This CDR3 spans 11 amino acids. Germline V CDR1 and CDR2: SNHLY, FYNNEI. CDR3 bases: TGTGCCAGCAGCCCATACAATGAGCAGTTCTTC. It specifies CASSPYNEQFF.

V usage is TRBV4-1 and J usage is TRBJ1-1, with 8 positions matching TRBD1. Looked up from germline, CDR1 is MGHRA and CDR2 is YSYEKL. Losses at the gene ends were 4 bases for V and 5 bases for J; bases not matched to a gene: 3. This CDR3 spans 13 amino acids. This chain's CDR3 is CASSRDRGTEAFF. CDR3 nucleotides: TGCGCCAGCAGCCGAGACAGGGGAACTGAAGCTTTCTTT.

This chain links TRBV9 with TRBJ2-1, with a tentative D call TRBD2 (6 bases). The V end lost 3 bases, the J end lost 2 bases, and 12 bases lay between the germline ends. CDR3 size: 15 residues. Per the germline V gene, CDR1 is SGDLS and CDR2 is YYNGEE. The CDR3 sequence: CASSEDGEAYNEQFF. CDR3 in DNA: TGTGCCAGCAGCGAAGACGGGGAGGCCTACAATGAGCAGTTCTTC.

The chain employs TRBV28 and TRBJ1-2, with TRBD1 matching over 7 bases. From germline, CDR1 is MDHEN and CDR2 SYDVKM. The V gene end was trimmed by 2 bases and the J gene end by 4 bases; junction bases not matched to a gene: 7. The CDR3 length is 15 residues. The DNA of the CDR3 is TGTGCCAGCAGTTTACCCAACAGGGGCGGCTATGGCTACACCTTC. Amino acid sequence: CASSLPNRGGYGYTF.

For this clone: The junction shows a germline mismatch at one end, possibly a read error. The same CDR3 also results from other DNA sequences found in this sample. This chain connects TRBV18 to TRBJ1-1, with TRBD1 matching 7 bases. This CDR3 is built from 13 residues. The germline V gene encodes CDR1 KGHSH and CDR2 LQKENI. The CDR3 DNA reads TGTGCCAGCTCTGCGGACAGGAACACTGAGGCTTTCTTT. Its translation is CASSADRNTEAFF.

This chain links TRBV10-2 with TRBJ2-7, with D tentatively TRBD2 (5 bases). Germline loops: CDR1 WSHSY, CDR2 SAAADI. Trimming took 2 bases from V and 5 from J, leaving 16 bases between them. The CDR3 runs 15 residues. The CDR3 DNA sequence: TGCGCCAGCAGTGAGAGGTCTAGCCGGACCCACGAGCAGTACTTC. This codes for CASSERSSRTHEQYF.

The chain uses TRBV30 and TRBJ1-5, with D perhaps TRBD1 (5 bases). Per the germline V gene, CDR1 is GTSNPN and CDR2 is SVGIG (reference sequence). The CDR3 has 13 residues. V was shortened by 1 base and J by 4 bases, with 8 bases between the two germline ends. CDR3 protein: CAWSAGSNQPQHF. CDR3 in DNA: TGTGCCTGGAGTGCAGGGTCAAATCAGCCCCAGCATTTT.

The chain employs TRBV10-2 and TRBJ2-5; 13 bases line up with TRBD2. The end of the DNA aligns better with TRBJ2-7, so the J call may be wrong. This CDR3 has 16 amino acids. Germline V lookup: CDR1 WSHSY, CDR2 SAAADI. The CDR3: CASTATSGRRVHEQYF. The CDR3 nucleotides are TGCGCCAGCACCGCGACTAGCGGGAGGAGGGTCCACGAGCAGTACTTC.

This clone was seen only a few times. The rearrangement links TRBV16 to TRBJ2-1; weak D call: TRBD1 (6 bases). V was cut by 2 bases and J by 5 bases, with 19 bases left in between. Germline CDR1 and CDR2: KGHSY and FQNENV. This CDR3 has 17 amino acids. The CDR3 spells CASSQLSPQGNHNEQFF. DNA of the CDR3: TGTGCCAGCAGCCAACTGTCCCCTCAGGGGAACCACAATGAGCAGTTCTTC. Complete variable domain (other parts from reference TRBV16 and TRBJ2-1): GEEVAQTPKHLVRGEGQKAKLYCAPIKGHSYVFWYQQVLKNEFKFLISFQNENVFDETGMPKERFSAKCLPNSPCSLEIQATKLEDSAVYFCASSQLSPQGNHNEQFFGPGTRLTVL.

The chain combines TRBV7-8 with TRBJ2-1; 7 bases are a match to TRBD2. The germline CDR1 and CDR2 sequences are SGHVS and FQNEAQ. V lost 6 bases and J lost 5; bases outside the gene matches: 10. There are 15 residues in the CDR3. CDR3 in DNA: TGTGCCAGCAGATTTACCTCTAGCGGCCACAATGAGCAGTTCTTC. Its translation is CASRFTSSGHNEQFF.

The V call is TRBV27, the J call TRBJ2-1, with 12 nucleotides matching TRBD2. Germline CDR1 is MNHEY and CDR2 is SMNVEV (reference sequence). Losses at the gene ends were 5 bases for V and 7 bases for J; bases not matched to a gene: 9. The CDR3 runs to 16 residues. CDR3 residues: CASSRALAGGLNEQFF. The CDR3 DNA is TGTGCCAGCAGTCGAGCTCTAGCGGGAGGGCTGAATGAGCAGTTCTTC.

This clone appeared a few times. CDR3 in DNA: TGTGCCAGCAGTTACTCTAGCGGGGTTTCGTCCGAGCAGTACTTC. This encodes CASSYSSGVSSEQYF. This chain connects TRBV6-5 to TRBJ2-7; 8 bases fit TRBD2. V was clipped by 0 bases and J by 6 bases; unmatched bases: 7. This CDR3 spans 15 amino acids. The germline V gene encodes CDR1 MNHEY and CDR2 SVGAGI.

The chain joins TRBV19 to TRBJ1-2, with no clear D. CDR3 length: 12 amino acids. V was pared by 2 bases and J by 4 bases, with 5 bases between. Per germline, CDR1 LNHDA and CDR2 SQIVND (reference sequence). CDR3 DNA: TGTGCCAGTAGTATAAGCGTCTATGGCTACACCTTC. Translation: CASSISVYGYTF. Based on the CDR3 plus reference TRBV19 and TRBJ1-2, the full variable domain is DGGITQSPKYLFRKEGQNVTLSCEQNLNHDAMYWYRQDPGQGLRLIYYSQIVNDFQKGDIAEGYSVSREKKESFPLTVTSAQKNPTAFYLCASSISVYGYTFGSGTRLTVV.

A single count supports this clone. The chain has TRBV28 and TRBJ2-7; the D gene is possibly TRBD2 (7 bases). The length of the CDR3 is 17 residues. Trimming pared 3 bases from V and 0 bases from J, leaving 18 bases between. The germline V gene has CDR1 MDHEN and CDR2 SYDVKM. In DNA, the CDR3 is TGTGCCAGCAGTTTCAAATGGGGGGGCCCCGTCTCCTACGAGCAGTACTTC. Protein: CASSFKWGGPVSYEQYF.

This clone was detected many times. CDR3 DNA: TGTGCCAGTGATCCGGGGGCTGGGGCCAACGTCCTGACTTTC. Encoded protein: CASDPGAGANVLTF. The genes are TRBV19 and TRBJ2-6; tentative D call: TRBD2 (6 bases). V gave up 8 bases and J gave up 2 bases, with 10 bases separating them. CDR3 length: 14 residues. Germline CDR1 is LNHDA and CDR2 is SQIVND (reference sequence). Complete variable domain (other parts from reference TRBV19 and TRBJ2-6): DGGITQSPKYLFRKEGQNVTLSCEQNLNHDAMYWYRQDPGQGLRLIYYSQIVNDFQKGDIAEGYSVSREKKESFPLTVTSAQKNPTAFYLCASDPGAGANVLTFGAGSRLTVL.

This clone was recorded only once. The chain uses TRBV7-2 and TRBJ2-5, with 10 bases that match TRBD2. The J call is uncertain, as TRBJ2-7 better fits the DNA end. Germline-derived CDR1 and CDR2 are SGHTA and FQGNSA. The CDR3 extends over 15 amino acids. DNA for the CDR3: TGTGCCAGCAGCCGCTCCGGACTAGCGGTTTACGAGCAGTACTTC. It encodes CASSRSGLAVYEQYF.

V usage is TRBV11-2 and J usage is TRBJ1-2; D is perhaps TRBD1 (6 bases). There are 14 residues in the CDR3. The germline V gene encodes CDR1 SGHAT and CDR2 FQNNGV. Trimming pared 3 bases from V and 1 base from J, leaving 9 bases between. The CDR3 region is CASSFPGVNYGYTF. The CDR3 DNA follows: TGTGCCAGCAGCTTCCCAGGGGTTAACTATGGCTACACCTTC. Combining the CDR3 with reference TRBV11-2 and TRBJ1-2 gives the whole variable domain EAGVAQSPRYKIIEKRQSVAFWCNPISGHATLYWYQQILGQGPKLLIQFQNNGVVDDSQLPKDRFSAERLKGVDSTLKIQPAKLEDSAVYLCASSFPGVNYGYTFGSGTRLTVV.

This clone was observed a few times. This chain links TRBV30 with TRBJ2-7, with 10 bases fitting TRBD1. Germline V gene data show CDR1 as GTSNPN and CDR2 as SVGIG (reference sequence). The CDR3 totals 15 residues. The trim removed 2 bases at V and 4 bases at J, leaving 8 bases unmatched. Here the CDR3 DNA reads TGTGCCTGGAGTTACCGGGACAGGGGTATATACGAGCAGTACTTC. Amino acids: CAWSYRDRGIYEQYF.

Note on this clone: Other DNA sequences from this sample encode an identical CDR3 as well. V usage is TRBV28 and J usage is TRBJ1-2; D gene unclear. This CDR3 region has 12 residues. Germline CDR1 and CDR2: MDHEN and SYDVKM. Trimming took off 6 bases at V and 4 bases at J, with 9 bases between the two ends. Written as DNA, the CDR3 is TGTGCCAGCAGCCCCCGGAGCTATGGCTACACCTTC. It yields the protein CASSPRSYGYTF.

The chain carries TRBV19 and TRBJ2-7; no definite D call. The CDR3 runs 14 residues. The V end lost 6 bases, the J end lost 0 bases, and 12 bases lay between the germline ends. Germline-derived CDR1 and CDR2 are LNHDA and SQIVND (reference sequence). CDR3 amino acids: CASRRSFISYEQYF. The CDR3 bases are TGTGCCAGTAGGAGGTCGTTTATCTCCTACGAGCAGTACTTC.

The chain links TRBV28 to TRBJ1-1; possible D gene TRBD1, 6 bases. From germline, CDR1 is MDHEN and CDR2 SYDVKM. This CDR3 contains 15 residues. V lost 2 bases, J lost 4 bases, and 14 bases lay in between. CDR3 loop: CASSLPTGKGTEAFF. The CDR3 nucleotides are TGTGCCAGCAGTTTACCGACAGGAAAGGGCACTGAAGCTTTCTTT.